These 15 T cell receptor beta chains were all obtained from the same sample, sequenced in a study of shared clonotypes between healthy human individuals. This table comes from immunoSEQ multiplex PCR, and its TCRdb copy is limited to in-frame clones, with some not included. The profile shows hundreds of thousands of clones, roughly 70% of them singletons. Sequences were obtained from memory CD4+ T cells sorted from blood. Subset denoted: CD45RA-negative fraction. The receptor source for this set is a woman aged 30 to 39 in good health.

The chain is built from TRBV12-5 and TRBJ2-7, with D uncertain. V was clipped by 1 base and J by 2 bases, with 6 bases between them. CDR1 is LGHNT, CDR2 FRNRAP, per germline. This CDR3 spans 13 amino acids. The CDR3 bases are TGTGCTAGTGGTTTGGCGGCAGCCTACGAGCAGTACTTC. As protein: CASGLAAAYEQYF.

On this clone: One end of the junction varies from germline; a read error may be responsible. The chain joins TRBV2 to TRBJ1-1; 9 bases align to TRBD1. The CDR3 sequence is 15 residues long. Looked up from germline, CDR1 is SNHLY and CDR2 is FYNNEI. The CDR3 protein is CASRLLGQGLTAALF. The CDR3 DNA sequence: TGTGCCAGCAGACTACTGGGACAGGGTTTGACAGCAGCTCTCTTT.

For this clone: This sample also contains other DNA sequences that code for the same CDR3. CDR3 sequence: CASSLSSGSDNEQFF. The CDR3 DNA sequence: TGCGCCAGCAGCTTGTCTAGCGGGTCGGACAATGAGCAGTTCTTC. V and J are TRBV5-1 and TRBJ2-1, with 8 bases identical to TRBD2. The V gene's germline CDR1 is SGHRS and CDR2 YFSETQ. V shed 1 base, J shed 5 bases, and the junction held 5 bases outside the gene matches. The CDR3 length is 15 residues.

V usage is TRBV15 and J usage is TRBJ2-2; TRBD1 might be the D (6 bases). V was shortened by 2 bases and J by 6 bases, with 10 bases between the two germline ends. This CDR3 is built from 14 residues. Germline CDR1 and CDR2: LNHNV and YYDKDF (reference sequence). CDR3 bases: TGTGCCACCAGCAGAAGACAGGCCGCCGGGGAGCTGTTTTTT. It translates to CATSRRQAAGELFF.

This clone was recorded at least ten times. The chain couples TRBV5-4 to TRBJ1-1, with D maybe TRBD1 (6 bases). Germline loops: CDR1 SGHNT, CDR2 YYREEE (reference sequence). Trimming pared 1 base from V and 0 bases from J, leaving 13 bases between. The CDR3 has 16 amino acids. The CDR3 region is CASSLLGGRMNTEAFF. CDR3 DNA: TGTGCCAGCAGCTTGTTGGGGGGGCGGATGAACACTGAAGCTTTCTTT.

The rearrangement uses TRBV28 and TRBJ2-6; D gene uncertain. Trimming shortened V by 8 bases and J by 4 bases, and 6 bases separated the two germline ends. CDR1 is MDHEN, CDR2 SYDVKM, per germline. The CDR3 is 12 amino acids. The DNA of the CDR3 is TGTGCCAGCGGTGGCGGGGCCAACGTCCTGACTTTC. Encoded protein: CASGGGANVLTF.

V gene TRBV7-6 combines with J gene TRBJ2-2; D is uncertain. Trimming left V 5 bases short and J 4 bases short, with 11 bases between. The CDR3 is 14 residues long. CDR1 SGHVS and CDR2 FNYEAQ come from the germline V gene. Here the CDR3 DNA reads TGTGCCAGCAGCAAACAACAGCTCACCGGGGAGCTGTTTTTT. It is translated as CASSKQQLTGELFF.

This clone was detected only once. CDR3 loop: CAIQPTGWETQYF. In DNA, the CDR3 is TGTGCCATCCAGCCCACAGGGTGGGAGACCCAGTACTTC. The gene calls are TRBV6-1 and TRBJ2-5; weak D call: TRBD1 (6 bases). Trimming pared 10 bases from V and 5 bases from J, leaving 17 bases between. CDR3 length equals 13 residues. Germline loops: CDR1 MNHNS, CDR2 SASEGT.

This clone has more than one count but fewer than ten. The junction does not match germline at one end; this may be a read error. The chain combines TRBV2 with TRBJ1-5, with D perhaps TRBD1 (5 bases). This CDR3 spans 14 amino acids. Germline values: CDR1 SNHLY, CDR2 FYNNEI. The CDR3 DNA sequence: TGTGCCAGCAGTGGACAGCGGGAGAGCAGGCCCGAGCATTTT. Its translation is CASSGQRESRPEHF.

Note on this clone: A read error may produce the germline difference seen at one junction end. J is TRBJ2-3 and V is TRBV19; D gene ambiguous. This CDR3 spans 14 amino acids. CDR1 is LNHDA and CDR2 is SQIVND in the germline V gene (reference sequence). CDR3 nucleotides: TGTGCCAGTAGTACCCAGAATATTTGGGATACGCAGTGTTTT. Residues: CASSTQNIWDTQCF.

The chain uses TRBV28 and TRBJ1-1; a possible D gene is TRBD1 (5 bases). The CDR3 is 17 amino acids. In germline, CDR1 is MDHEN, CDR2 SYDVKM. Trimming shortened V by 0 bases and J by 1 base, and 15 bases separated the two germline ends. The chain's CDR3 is CASSLWDWGEQNTEAFF. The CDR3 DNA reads TGTGCCAGCAGTTTATGGGACTGGGGGGAGCAGAACACTGAAGCTTTCTTT.

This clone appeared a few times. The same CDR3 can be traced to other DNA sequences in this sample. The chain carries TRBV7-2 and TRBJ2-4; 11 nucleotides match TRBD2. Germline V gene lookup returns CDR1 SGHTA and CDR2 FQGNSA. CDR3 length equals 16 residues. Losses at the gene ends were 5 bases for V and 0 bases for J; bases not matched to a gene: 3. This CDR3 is CASSPGLAGAKNIQYF. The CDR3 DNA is TGTGCCAGCAGCCCCGGACTAGCGGGAGCCAAAAACATTCAGTACTTC.

The CDR3 is CASSLDGNSYGYTF. Here the CDR3 DNA reads TGTGCCAGCAGCCTGGACGGGAATTCCTATGGCTACACCTTC. The J gene is TRBJ1-2, the V gene TRBV7-9, with D unclear. CDR1 and CDR2 (germline): SEHNR, FQNEAQ (reference sequence). Trimming left V 5 bases short and J 4 bases short, with 14 bases between. The CDR3 covers 14 residues.

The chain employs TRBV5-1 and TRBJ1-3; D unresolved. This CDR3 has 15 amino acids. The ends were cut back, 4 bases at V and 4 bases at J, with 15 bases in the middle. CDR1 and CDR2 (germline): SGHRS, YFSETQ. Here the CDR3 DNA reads TGCGCCAGCAGCCTAACCTTCCTAGGGGGAAACACCATATATTTT. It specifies CASSLTFLGGNTIYF.

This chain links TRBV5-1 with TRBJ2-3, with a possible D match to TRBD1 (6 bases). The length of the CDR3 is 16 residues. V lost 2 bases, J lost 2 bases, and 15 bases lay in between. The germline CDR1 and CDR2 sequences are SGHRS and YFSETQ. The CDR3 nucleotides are TGCGCCAGCAGCTTAGGGACACAATATTACACAGATACGCAGTATTTT. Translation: CASSLGTQYYTDTQYF.